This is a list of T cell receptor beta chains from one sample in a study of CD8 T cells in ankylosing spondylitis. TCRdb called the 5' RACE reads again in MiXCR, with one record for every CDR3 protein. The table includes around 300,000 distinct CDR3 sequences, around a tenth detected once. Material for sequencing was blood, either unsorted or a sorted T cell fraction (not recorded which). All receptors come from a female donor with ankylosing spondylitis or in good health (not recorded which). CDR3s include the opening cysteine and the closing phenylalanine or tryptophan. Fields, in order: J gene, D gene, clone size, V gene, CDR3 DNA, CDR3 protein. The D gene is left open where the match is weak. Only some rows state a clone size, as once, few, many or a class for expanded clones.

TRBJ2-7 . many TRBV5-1 TGCGCCAGCAGCTTACAACAGGGATCAACCTACGAGCAGTACTTC CASSLQQGSTYEQYF
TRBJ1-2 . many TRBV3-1 TGTGCCAGCAGCCGGTACTATGGCTACACCTTC CASSRYYGYTF
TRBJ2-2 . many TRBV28 TGTGCCAGCCGGGAGAACACCGGGGAGCTGTTTTTT CASRENTGELFF
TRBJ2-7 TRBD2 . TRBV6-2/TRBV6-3 TGTGCCAGCAGTCGGATAGCGGGAGAGGTAACCTACGAGCAGTACTTC CASSRIAGEVTYEQYF
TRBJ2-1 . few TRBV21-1 TGTGCCAGCAACTGTTGGCGGGGGCGTTCCTACAATGAGCAGTTCTTC CASNCWRGRSYNEQFF
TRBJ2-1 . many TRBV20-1 TGCAGTGCTGGGGACTCTAGCGCCACCTACAATGAGCAGTTCTTC CSAGDSSATYNEQFF
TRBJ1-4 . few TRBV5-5 TGTGCCAGCAGCTTCCAGGGTCGGGGTGAAAAACTGTTTTTT CASSFQGRGEKLFF
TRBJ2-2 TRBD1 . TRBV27 TGTGCCAGCAGGAAACAGGGGGGATTGAACACCGGGGAGCTGTTTTTT CASRKQGGLNTGELFF
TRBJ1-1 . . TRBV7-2 TGTGCCAGCAGCTCAGGGTATAACACTGAAGCTTTCTTT CASSSGYNTEAFF
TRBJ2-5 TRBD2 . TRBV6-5 TGTGCCAGCAGTTCCTTTACAATAGCGGGAGGAGAGACCCAGTACTTC CASSSFTIAGGETQYF
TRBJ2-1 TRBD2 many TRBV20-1 TGCAGTGCTAGTACTAGCGGGCTATACAATGAGCAGTTCTTC CSASTSGLYNEQFF
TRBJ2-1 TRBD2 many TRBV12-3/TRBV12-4 TGTGCCAGCAGTTTGCTCGGGGGGGGCAACAATGAGCAGTTCTTC CASSLLGGGNNEQFF
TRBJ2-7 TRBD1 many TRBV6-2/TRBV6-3 TGTGCCAGCAGCCGGGGACAGGATTACGAGCAGTACTTC CASSRGQDYEQYF
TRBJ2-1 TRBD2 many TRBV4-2 TGTGCCAGCAGCCAAGCTCTGGCGGGAGACACCTACAATGAGCAGTTCTTC CASSQALAGDTYNEQFF
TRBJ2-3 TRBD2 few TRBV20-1 TGCAGTGCGACTAGCTCCCACACAGATACGCAGTATTTT CSATSSHTDTQYF
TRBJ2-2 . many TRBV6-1 TGTGCCAGCAGCCGCGTCGTAACAGGGTTCACCGGGGAGCTGTTTTTT CASSRVVTGFTGELFF
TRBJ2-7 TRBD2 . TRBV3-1 TGTGCCATCAGTTTTTTGTTCGGGAGGGCAGGAAAACAATACGAGCAGTACTTC CAISFLFGRAGKQYEQYF
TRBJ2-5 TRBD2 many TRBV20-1 TGCAGTGCTAGTCCAGCGGGAGTGGAGACCCAGTACTTC CSASPAGVETQYF
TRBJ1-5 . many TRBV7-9 TGTGCCAGCAGCCTTTGGGACGGTTATAGCAATCAGCCCCAGCATTTT CASSLWDGYSNQPQHF
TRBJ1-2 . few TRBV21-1 TGCCAACCGGGGGAGGGCTCGGATGGCTACACCTTC CQPGEGSDGYTF
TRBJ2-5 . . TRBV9 TGTGCCAGCAGCGCCCAGACAGGCCCCCAAGAGACCCAGTACTTC CASSAQTGPQETQYF
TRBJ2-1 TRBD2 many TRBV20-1 TGCAGTGCTAGGACTAGCGGGAGGGACAATGAGCAGTTCTTC CSARTSGRDNEQFF
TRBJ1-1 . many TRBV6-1 TGTGCCACCACAATACAGGACATGAACACTGAAGCTTTCTTT CATTIQDMNTEAFF
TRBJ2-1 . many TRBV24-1 TGTGCCACCAGTGACCTCATGGGCAGCAACAATGAGCAGTTCTTC CATSDLMGSNNEQFF
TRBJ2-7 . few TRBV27 TGTGCCAGCAGTTTATGGCGCACGAGGGGGTCCTACGAGCAGTACTTC CASSLWRTRGSYEQYF
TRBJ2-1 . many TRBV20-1 TGCAGTGCTAGAGTTTTGGGTACTAGCAACAATGAGCAGTTCTTC CSARVLGTSNNEQFF
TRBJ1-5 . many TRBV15 TGTGCCACCAGCAGAGATAGTTCTCTGGAGCCCCAGCATTTT CATSRDSSLEPQHF
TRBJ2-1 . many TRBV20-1 TGCAGTGCCACCGGGGGGCGAAGCTCCTACAATGAGCAGTTCTTC CSATGGRSSYNEQFF
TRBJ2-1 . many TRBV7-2 TGTGCCAGCAGCTTAGGCCTGAACAGGGGGGAGGGAGAGCAGTTCTTC CASSLGLNRGEGEQFF
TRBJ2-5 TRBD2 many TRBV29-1 TGCAGCGTGACCGTCGGGACTAGCGTGGAGACCCAGTACTTC CSVTVGTSVETQYF
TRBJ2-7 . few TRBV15 TGTGCCACCAGCAGATCTTCCCGGGACGAGCAGTACTTC CATSRSSRDEQYF
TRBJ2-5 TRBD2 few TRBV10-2 TGCGCCAGCAGTGAGACGGGACAGTTTTTTTCTAGCGGGATGGAGACCCAGTACTTC CASSETGQFFSSGMETQYF
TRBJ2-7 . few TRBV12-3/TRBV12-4 TGTGCCAGCAGTTCTGGGAAAAGGTACGAGCAGTACTTC CASSSGKRYEQYF
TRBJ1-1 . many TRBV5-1 TGCGCCAGCAGCCCCGCCCCAGGGGCCCACACTGAAGCTTTCTTT CASSPAPGAHTEAFF
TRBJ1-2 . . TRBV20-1 TGCAGTGCCCCACTTCCGGGGGGCAGCTATGGCTACACCTTC CSAPLPGGSYGYTF
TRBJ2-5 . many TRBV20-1 TGCAGTCCGGGGCAAGAGACCCAGTACTTC CSPGQETQYF